This T cell receptor beta chain is drawn from a study of T cells in Graves' hyperthyroidism and ophthalmopathy. The CDR3 regions of TCR beta were amplified from RNA transcripts. Using the HTBI primer set, a first-round RT-PCR was run on the TCR CDR3. TCRdb re-called the multiplex PCR reads through MiXCR, storing one row per CDR3 protein. Seen here are nearly 600,000 distinct CDR3 sequences, 14% observed once, and the top ten hold 7.1%. Germline CDR1 reads DFQATT; CDR2 reads SNEGSKA (reference sequence). With V trimmed by 5 bases and J by 4 bases, 8 bases remained unmatched. CDR3 length equals 14 residues. This clonotype was seen repeatedly, ten times or more. A NOSPECS grade of at least 4, a Clinical Activity Score of at least 3 and duration under 3 months were recorded in ophthalmopathy patients.

The chain employs TRBV20-1 and TRBJ1-5, with 7 bases fitting TRBD1. Sequencing was performed on blood. The sequence derives from a woman between 18 and 30 years old with Graves' ophthalmopathy. The CDR3 sequence is CSALIGTANQPQHF. CDR3 coding DNA: TGCAGTGCTTTAATTGGGACAGCAAATCAGCCCCAGCATTTT.